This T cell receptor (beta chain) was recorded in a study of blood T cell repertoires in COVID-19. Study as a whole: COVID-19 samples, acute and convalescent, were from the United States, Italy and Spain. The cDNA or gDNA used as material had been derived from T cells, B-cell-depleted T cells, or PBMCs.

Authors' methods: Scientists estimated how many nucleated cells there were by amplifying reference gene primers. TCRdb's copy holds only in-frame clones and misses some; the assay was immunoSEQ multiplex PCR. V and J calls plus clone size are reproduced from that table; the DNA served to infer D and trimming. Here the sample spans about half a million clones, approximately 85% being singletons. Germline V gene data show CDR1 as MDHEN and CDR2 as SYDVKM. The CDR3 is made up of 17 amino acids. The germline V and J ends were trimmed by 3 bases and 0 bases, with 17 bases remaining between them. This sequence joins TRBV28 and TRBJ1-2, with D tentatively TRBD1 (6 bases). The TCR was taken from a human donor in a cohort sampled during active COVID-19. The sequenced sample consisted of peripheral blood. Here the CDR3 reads CASSFGGAPLANYGYTF. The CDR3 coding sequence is TGTGCCAGCAGTTTTGGGGGGGCTCCCCTAGCTAACTATGGCTACACCTTC.